The rows below give T cell receptor beta chains drawn from one sample of a study of OX40 agonist ivuxolimab in advanced cancers. Assay: immunoSEQ multiplex PCR; the TCRdb copy retains only in-frame clones and omits some. The data contain tens of thousands of clones, about 93% of them seen just once; the ten biggest clones take up around 0.5%. Sequencing used CD4+ or CD8+ T cells sorted from blood, obtained in a trial of the OX40 agonist ivuxolimab. These receptors all come from an adult with an advanced solid tumor such as melanoma, head and neck, liver or kidney cancer. Each CDR3 is given with its conserved first and last residue. The order of the fields is J gene, D gene, V gene, CDR3 protein. The D gene is left open where the match is weak.

J: TRBJ2-2
D: TRBD2
V: TRBV11-3
CDR3: CASSGGTSGRGGELFF

J: TRBJ2-2
D: TRBD2
V: TRBV6-5
CDR3: CASSTTSGTGELFF

J: TRBJ2-2
D: TRBD2
V: TRBV12-5
CDR3: CASGWTSGIGELFF

J: TRBJ2-1
D: TRBD1
V: TRBV7-9
CDR3: CASSSTGLSEQFF

J: TRBJ2-1
D: TRBD2
V: TRBV11-3
CDR3: CASSSGLAGGSNEQFF

J: TRBJ1-5
D: -
V: TRBV30
CDR3: CAWGGSGNQPQHF

J: TRBJ1-2
D: TRBD1
V: TRBV7-9
CDR3: CASTDRGHPLDGYTF

J: TRBJ2-5
D: TRBD2
V: TRBV19
CDR3: CASRNSGTQETQYF

J: TRBJ2-1
D: -
V: TRBV29-1
CDR3: CSHTRTIQVGNEQFF

J: TRBJ2-7
D: -
V: TRBV28
CDR3: CASSLSREPYEQYF

J: TRBJ2-1
D: -
V: TRBV5-1
CDR3: CASSLPGGSNEQFF

J: TRBJ2-5
D: -
V: TRBV5-6
CDR3: CASSPFQETQYF

J: TRBJ2-7
D: TRBD2
V: TRBV5-6
CDR3: CASSPGLAGARRLEQYF

J: TRBJ1-1
D: -
V: TRBV5-1
CDR3: CASSFSDKNTEAFF

J: TRBJ2-5
D: -
V: TRBV7-2
CDR3: CASSTIRETQYF

J: TRBJ2-5
D: -
V: TRBV5-4
CDR3: CASSRGRGLQETQYF

J: TRBJ1-1
D: -
V: TRBV2
CDR3: CASSATGNTEAFF

J: TRBJ2-2
D: TRBD1
V: TRBV19
CDR3: CASSIADRDAGELFF

J: TRBJ1-2
D: TRBD1
V: TRBV30
CDR3: CAWDPRDRVYGYTF

J: TRBJ2-7
D: -
V: TRBV18
CDR3: CASSPEGYEQYF

J: TRBJ2-7
D: -
V: TRBV5-1
CDR3: CASRSTNSPYEQYF

J: TRBJ2-1
D: TRBD2
V: TRBV7-9
CDR3: CASSITGTSLDEQFF

J: TRBJ2-2
D: -
V: TRBV27
CDR3: CASIVTGELFF

J: TRBJ2-3
D: TRBD2
V: TRBV12-5
CDR3: CASGTGLAGVPDTQYF

J: TRBJ2-1
D: -
V: TRBV18
CDR3: CASRSLDEQFF

J: TRBJ2-7
D: TRBD2
V: TRBV27
CDR3: CASSPQGTSGSREQYF

J: TRBJ2-2
D: TRBD2
V: TRBV19
CDR3: CASTIWTSGSGTGELFF

J: TRBJ2-7
D: -
V: TRBV28
CDR3: CASSPGPWEQYF

J: TRBJ2-2
D: -
V: TRBV7-7
CDR3: CASSTRTANTGELFF

J: TRBJ1-2
D: -
V: TRBV28
CDR3: CASSAFGAGYGYTF

J: TRBJ2-1
D: -
V: TRBV7-3
CDR3: CASSLIGSYNEQFF

J: TRBJ2-7
D: TRBD2
V: TRBV28
CDR3: CASSTHGGTSSYEQYF

J: TRBJ2-1
D: TRBD2
V: TRBV19
CDR3: CASSIVAGGPGSYNEQFF

J: TRBJ2-5
D: TRBD2
V: TRBV5-1
CDR3: CASSFLGGTEETQYF

J: TRBJ2-5
D: TRBD2
V: TRBV11-3
CDR3: CASSLGAGGRETQYF

J: TRBJ1-1
D: -
V: TRBV5-1
CDR3: CASSYSGTTEAFF

J: TRBJ1-2
D: TRBD1
V: TRBV7-2
CDR3: CASSLGTGAYGYTF

J: TRBJ1-4
D: TRBD1
V: TRBV6-1
CDR3: CASRTTGVNEKLFF

J: TRBJ1-3
D: -
V: TRBV7-2
CDR3: CASSFGGRSGNTIYF

J: TRBJ1-2
D: -
V: TRBV28
CDR3: CASSRTVYGYTF

J: TRBJ2-1
D: TRBD2
V: TRBV14
CDR3: CASSHPSGYNEQFF

J: TRBJ1-1
D: -
V: TRBV10-3
CDR3: CATGVGDTEAFF

J: TRBJ1-5
D: -
V: TRBV27
CDR3: CASSSTLGKSNQPQHF

J: TRBJ2-5
D: -
V: TRBV19
CDR3: CASSMGPQETQYF

J: TRBJ2-1
D: -
V: TRBV7-9
CDR3: CASSPSAHNEQFF

J: TRBJ2-7
D: TRBD2
V: TRBV5-4
CDR3: CASSLASSGSYEQYF

J: TRBJ2-1
D: -
V: TRBV5-1
CDR3: CASSWGSAISTNEQFF

J: TRBJ2-4
D: TRBD2
V: TRBV5-1
CDR3: CASSLGVAGAEEVWYF

J: TRBJ2-1
D: -
V: TRBV11-3
CDR3: CASSPGWSSYNEQFF

J: TRBJ2-5
D: TRBD2
V: TRBV6-5
CDR3: CASSYLTSGREETQYF

J: TRBJ2-1
D: TRBD2
V: TRBV2
CDR3: CASSEKLAGNEQFF

J: TRBJ2-7
D: TRBD2
V: TRBV6-1
CDR3: CASRLAGGVHEQYF

J: TRBJ2-2
D: TRBD1
V: TRBV11-3
CDR3: CASSSRTGASTGELFF

J: TRBJ2-1
D: -
V: TRBV19
CDR3: CASSGSAYVEQFF

J: TRBJ2-3
D: TRBD2
V: TRBV19
CDR3: CASSTLAGVGTDTQYF